The clone carrying this T cell receptor (beta chain) was seen a handful of times. Its antigen is not known. The iRepertoire nested amplicon-rescue multiplex PCR amplified TCR alpha and beta CDR3s from RNA. Tissue mRNA or PBMC total RNA, roughly 85-450 ng, went into one-step reverse transcription and amplification. TCRdb recomputed calls from the multiplex PCR reads with MiXCR, one row per CDR3 protein. This sample has approximately 110,000 distinct CDR3 sequences, with 20% to 25% found just once. This specimen comes from a study of glioma-infiltrating T cells. Whole-study findings and limits: CDR3 overlap between tissue and blood was very small. Non-neoplastic patients had below-expected tissue-blood divergence, while all gliomas exceeded expectation.

This CDR3 has 14 amino acids. J lost 7 bases, V lost 4 bases, and 6 bases had no gene match. The specimen was glioma tissue, nonneoplastic brain tissue, or PBMCs (not recorded which). V gene TRBV12-3 or TRBV12-4 combines with J gene TRBJ2-3, with 9 bases that match TRBD1. The sequence was collected from a human donor with low-grade glioma or glioblastoma, undergoing nonglioma brain surgery, or in good health (not recorded which). CDR3 nucleotide sequence: TGTGCCAGCAGTTCCGGGACAGGGTTGTATACGCAGTATTTT. Translated: CASSSGTGLYTQYF.